This T cell receptor beta chain was obtained from a study of cytomegalovirus exposure and HLA in healthy donors. General study points: As confirmed in vitro, a few CMV-associated chains were specific for CMV antigens.

V lost 3 bases, J lost 4 bases, and 19 bases lay in between. Per the germline V gene, CDR1 is MGHRA and CDR2 is YSYEKL. This CDR3 contains 16 residues. A multiplex PCR was run with 60 Vbeta primers and 13 Jbeta primers. TCRdb's copy holds only in-frame clones and misses some; the assay was immunoSEQ multiplex PCR. The table has about 140,000 clones, around 80% seen once. As to this clone: Its antigen is unknown.

This chain connects TRBV4-1 to TRBJ2-7; TRBD1 is a possible D gene (6 bases). Sequenced sample: PBMCs. This clonotype was sampled from a woman aged 25 to 39 in good health and CMV-seronegative. CDR3 sequence reads: CASSHFSETGWYEQYF. In nucleotides, the CDR3 is TGCGCCAGCAGCCACTTTTCCGAGACAGGCTGGTACGAGCAGTACTTC.